One and the same sample provided the 27 T cell receptor beta chains below, sequenced in a study of cytomegalovirus exposure and HLA in healthy donors. PCR involved 60 Vbeta and 13 Jbeta primers. The assay was immunoSEQ multiplex PCR, and TCRdb's table has in-frame clones only and misses some. The table shows about 200,000 clones, with roughly 70% occurring only once. The sample consisted of PBMCs. The receptors stem from a young woman in good health and CMV-seronegative.

The rearrangement joins TRBV2 to TRBJ2-7; 8 bases line up with TRBD2. Losses at the gene ends were 3 bases for V and 6 bases for J; bases not matched to a gene: 10. The CDR3 is 15 residues long. Germline CDR1 is SNHLY and CDR2 is FYNNEI. The CDR3 region is CASSEYPGGPGEQYF. The CDR3 DNA reads TGTGCCAGCAGTGAGTACCCGGGAGGGCCCGGCGAGCAGTACTTC.

The V gene is TRBV18, the J gene TRBJ2-5, with TRBD2 matching 9 bases. Looked up from germline, CDR1 is KGHSH and CDR2 is LQKENI. V was pared by 4 bases and J by 6 bases, with 12 bases of the junction left unmatched. This CDR3 has 16 amino acids. The DNA for the CDR3 is TGTGCCAGCTCACGGGGCGGGGGGGCCCCGGCACAGACCCAGTACTTC. It yields the protein CASSRGGGAPAQTQYF.

This clone showed up just a few times. V and J are TRBV7-9 and TRBJ2-7; 11 bases are a match to TRBD2. CDR3 length: 19 amino acids. CDR1 and CDR2 from the germline V gene are SEHNR and FQNEAQ (reference sequence). Unmatched junction bases numbered 19, after V lost 5 bases and J lost 4 bases. In DNA, the CDR3 is TGTGCCAGCAGCAGCCGCGGGACTAGCGGACCTTTAGGCCGATACGAGCAGTACTTC. Its translation is CASSSRGTSGPLGRYEQYF.

The chain joins TRBV5-1 to TRBJ2-3; D ambiguous. Trimming shortened V by 0 bases and J by 0 bases, and 11 bases separated the two germline ends. In germline, CDR1 is SGHRS, CDR2 YFSETQ. The CDR3 totals 16 residues. CDR3 coding DNA: TGCGCCAGCAGCTTGGGACTTTACCCTAGCACAGATACGCAGTATTTT. Protein sequence: CASSLGLYPSTDTQYF.

This clone was seen only a few times. The chain couples TRBV7-2 to TRBJ1-4; D gene uncertain. The CDR3 is 15 residues long. The V end lost 4 bases, the J end lost 4 bases, and 13 bases lay between the germline ends. From germline, CDR1 is SGHTA and CDR2 FQGNSA. For the CDR3, the DNA is TGTGCCAGCAGCTCTCCCGGGATGTTTAATGAAAAACTGTTTTTT. Its translation is CASSSPGMFNEKLFF.

This CDR3 is CASSFARGNTEAFF. The CDR3 DNA reads as TGTGCCAGCAGCTTCGCCAGGGGAAACACTGAAGCTTTCTTT. The rearrangement uses TRBV7-2 and TRBJ1-1, with D tentatively TRBD1 (6 bases). CDR3 length: 14 residues. V lost 3 bases, J lost 2 bases, and 10 bases lay in between. Germline V gene data show CDR1 as SGHTA and CDR2 as FQGNSA.

The CDR3 loop is CASSQDRGGFTEAFF. Here the CDR3 DNA reads TGTGCCAGTAGCCAGGACAGGGGAGGATTCACTGAAGCTTTCTTT. V and J are TRBV19 and TRBJ1-1, with 9 bases aligning to TRBD1. The junction had 9 bases not matched to a gene; V was cut back by 6 bases and J by 4 bases. The CDR3 runs 15 residues. Germline V lookup: CDR1 LNHDA, CDR2 SQIVND (reference sequence). The full variable domain, in which reference TRBV19 and TRBJ1-1 provide the parts outside the CDR3, is DGGITQSPKYLFRKEGQNVTLSCEQNLNHDAMYWYRQDPGQGLRLIYYSQIVNDFQKGDIAEGYSVSREKKESFPLTVTSAQKNPTAFYLCASSQDRGGFTEAFFGQGTRLTVV.

The V and J genes are TRBV4-1 and TRBJ2-2, with D tentatively TRBD2 (5 bases). CDR1 and CDR2 from the germline V gene are MGHRA and YSYEKL. The CDR3 consists of 18 residues. V was shortened by 2 bases and J by 6 bases, with 22 bases between the two germline ends. The CDR3 loop reads CASSQPRTLAPTPGELFF. CDR3 DNA: TGCGCCAGCAGCCAACCTAGGACCCTAGCACCCACCCCCGGGGAGCTGTTTTTT.

The genes are TRBV9 and TRBJ1-3; 8 nucleotides align to TRBD1. Trimming removed 3 bases from V and 3 bases from J; junction bases left unmatched: 5. The germline V gene encodes CDR1 SGDLS and CDR2 YYNGEE. The CDR3 has 15 residues. The CDR3 here is CASSESTGVGNTIYF. The CDR3 nucleotides are TGTGCCAGCAGCGAATCGACAGGGGTTGGAAACACCATATATTTT.

This clone was seen a few times. This chain connects TRBV7-8 to TRBJ2-2, with D perhaps matching TRBD2 (5 bases). The length of the CDR3 is 15 residues. Germline V gene sequence: CDR1 SGHVS, CDR2 FQNEAQ. The germline V and J ends were trimmed by 6 bases and 7 bases, with 18 bases remaining between them. Here the CDR3 DNA reads TGTGCCAGCAGTATAAACACAGCCGGGATCGGGGAGCTGTTTTTT. This translates into CASSINTAGIGELFF.

V and J are TRBV15 and TRBJ1-5, with 8 bases fitting TRBD1. CDR1 is LNHNV, CDR2 YYDKDF, per germline (reference sequence). The CDR3 length is 14 residues. Trimming cost V 2 bases and J 4 bases; bases outside gene matches: 1. The CDR3 bases are TGTGCCACCAGCAGACGACAGGGGAATCAGCCCCAGCATTTT. Its translation: CATSRRQGNQPQHF.

The chain recombines TRBV2 with TRBJ1-2; TRBD1 matches at 11 bases. Germline CDR1 SNHLY, CDR2 FYNNEI. V dropped 5 bases and J dropped 7; count of bases not matched to a gene: 3. The CDR3 is made up of 13 amino acids. The CDR3 sequence: CASSWDRGCGYTF. CDR3 DNA sequence: TGTGCCAGCAGTTGGGACAGGGGGTGTGGCTACACCTTC.

The CDR3 DNA is TGTGCCATCAGGCAAACCGGGACAGGGGATGGCTACACCTTC. It encodes CAIRQTGTGDGYTF. This chain connects TRBV10-3 to TRBJ1-2; 10 nucleotides align to TRBD1. This CDR3 has 14 residues. Germline values: CDR1 ENHRY, CDR2 SYGVKD. The V and J ends lost 6 bases and 6 bases, in that order; junction bases with no gene match: 7.

The chain uses TRBV7-3 and TRBJ1-6; D unresolved. There are 15 residues in the CDR3. Germline CDR1 is SGHTA and CDR2 is FQGTGA. V was clipped by 2 bases and J by 6 bases, with 11 bases between them. CDR3 residues: CASSLQAGVNSPLHF. The CDR3 bases are TGTGCCAGCAGCTTACAAGCCGGGGTTAATTCACCCCTCCACTTT.

J is TRBJ2-1 and V is TRBV25-1; D unclear. Germline CDR1 MGHDK, CDR2 SYGVNS. There are 14 residues in the CDR3. The V end was cut by 2 bases, the J end by 0 bases, with 5 bases between. The CDR3 spells CASSEVSSYNEQFF. CDR3 DNA sequence: TGTGCCAGCAGTGAAGTGAGCTCCTACAATGAGCAGTTCTTC. Full variable domain (missing parts from reference TRBV25-1 and TRBJ2-1): EADIYQTPRYLVIGTGKKITLECSQTMGHDKMYWYQQDPGMELHLIHYSYGVNSTEKGDLSSESTVSRIRTEHFPLTLESARPSHTSQYLCASSEVSSYNEQFFGPGTRLTVL.

V gene TRBV10-2 combines with J gene TRBJ1-1; TRBD1 matches 9 bases. The germline CDR1 and CDR2 sequences are WSHSY and SAAADI. J lost 2 bases, V lost 6 bases, and 1 base had no gene match. The CDR3 totals 13 residues. The CDR3 here is CASRDRGNTEAFF. The CDR3 coding sequence is TGCGCCAGCAGGGACAGGGGTAACACTGAAGCTTTCTTT.

The rearrangement joins TRBV15 to TRBJ2-5; tentatively, D is TRBD1 (6 bases). CDR3 length equals 15 residues. CDR1 and CDR2 (germline): LNHNV, YYDKDF (reference sequence). Deletions cut 1 base from V and 1 base from J, with 10 bases between. CDR3 coding DNA: TGTGCCACCAGCAGAGGTCCAGGGGCCCAAGAGACCCAGTACTTC. Its translation: CATSRGPGAQETQYF.

The chain combines TRBV4-1 with TRBJ1-3, with 8 bases that match TRBD1. This CDR3 comprises 18 residues. The trim removed 0 bases at V and 0 bases at J, leaving 7 bases unmatched. From germline, CDR1 is MGHRA and CDR2 YSYEKL. CDR3: CASSQEGGRGPSGNTIYF. The CDR3 DNA reads as TGCGCCAGCAGCCAAGAGGGTGGCAGGGGGCCCTCTGGAAACACCATATATTTT.

The J gene is TRBJ2-7, the V gene TRBV11-2, with 7 bases that match TRBD2. V lost 3 bases and J lost 2; bases outside the gene matches: 4. The length of the CDR3 is 14 residues. Germline V CDR1 and CDR2: SGHAT, FQNNGV. Here the CDR3 DNA reads TGTGCCAGCAGCTTGGGCGGGGGACCCTACGAGCAGTACTTC. This sequence encodes CASSLGGGPYEQYF.

The rearrangement joins TRBV11-2 to TRBJ1-6, with no clear D. CDR1 is SGHAT and CDR2 is FQNNGV in the germline V gene. The CDR3 loop spans 14 amino acids. Trimming removed 0 bases from V and 10 bases from J, with 10 bases in between. CDR3 amino acids: CASSLDAFGSPLHF. CDR3 sequence (DNA): TGTGCCAGCAGCTTAGATGCTTTCGGGTCACCCCTCCACTTT.

This clone was counted a single time. The chain recombines TRBV7-3 with TRBJ2-7, with TRBD1 as a possible D gene (5 bases). There are 14 residues in the CDR3. V lost 2 bases and J lost 3, with 11 bases in between. Germline loops: CDR1 SGHTA, CDR2 FQGTGA. In nucleotides, the CDR3 is TGTGCCAGCAGCTTAGGGGCAGGTTACTACGAGCAGTACTTC. This encodes CASSLGAGYYEQYF.

The rearrangement joins TRBV18 to TRBJ2-1; D perhaps matches TRBD2 (5 bases). Looked up from germline, CDR1 is KGHSH and CDR2 is LQKENI. The CDR3 length is 14 residues. Trimming shortened V by 2 bases and J by 4 bases, and 9 bases separated the two germline ends. The CDR3 sequence: CASSPSEGYNEQFF. The CDR3 nucleotides read TGTGCCAGCTCACCAAGCGAGGGATACAATGAGCAGTTCTTC.

The genes are TRBV12-5 and TRBJ1-5, with D hard to call. V was pared by 9 bases and J by 1 base, with 25 bases between. In germline, CDR1 is LGHNT, CDR2 FRNRAP. The CDR3 sequence is 18 residues long. CDR3 region: CASRDSLGSRFSNQPQHF. DNA of the CDR3: TGTGCTAGCCGAGATTCCCTCGGGTCTCGATTCAGCAATCAGCCCCAGCATTTT.

J is TRBJ1-2 and V is TRBV27; tentatively, D is TRBD1 (6 bases). Germline CDR1 MNHEY, CDR2 SMNVEV (reference sequence). This CDR3 spans 13 amino acids. V shed 2 bases and J shed 4 bases, with 8 bases lying between them. This chain's CDR3 is CASSLNRVYGYTF. The CDR3, as DNA: TGTGCCAGCAGTTTAAACAGGGTCTATGGCTACACCTTC.

The genes are TRBV5-1 and TRBJ2-3, with a possible D match to TRBD1 (6 bases). Germline CDR1 and CDR2: SGHRS and YFSETQ. V lost 2 bases and J 5 bases, leaving 12 bases between the germline ends. The CDR3 length is 14 residues. The CDR3 DNA is TGCGCCAGCAGCTTTGAGAAGGGGGTAGATACGCAGTATTTT. As protein: CASSFEKGVDTQYF.

This clone came up once. The chain recombines TRBV5-1 with TRBJ2-1, with 10 nucleotides matching TRBD2. This CDR3 contains 16 residues. Germline values: CDR1 SGHRS, CDR2 YFSETQ. J was trimmed by 7 bases and V by 4 bases; bases with no gene match: 11. The chain's CDR3 is CASSLTGLAAGNEQFF. For the CDR3, the DNA is TGCGCCAGCAGCCTTACCGGACTAGCGGCTGGTAATGAGCAGTTCTTC.

The count of this clone is one. This sequence joins TRBV18 and TRBJ1-2, with 7 positions matching TRBD1. Germline lookup yields CDR1 KGHSH and CDR2 LQKENI. This CDR3 comprises 14 residues. V lost 5 bases and J lost 4; bases outside the gene matches: 7. The CDR3 DNA is TGTGCCAGCTCAACGTTGGGACAGATCTATGGCTACACCTTC. Translation: CASSTLGQIYGYTF.